Listed here are 20 T cell receptor beta chains from one sample, sequenced in a study of a mutant IDH1 vaccine in newly diagnosed glioma (dated by TCRdb to the early 2020s). The time point label of this sample denotes: week 35, safety follow-up. Every vaccine dose consisted of 300 ug of a 20-mer mutant IDH1 peptide in Montanide, administered subcutaneously together with topical imiquimod. Libraries were made using the immunoSEQ multiplex PCR assay. Held by TCRdb, this immuneACCESS table contains in-frame sequences only and omits some clones. Under half of the omission traces to an unresolved V gene where checked; the cause of the rest is unknown. The sample records tens of thousands of clones, 84% of which are singletons. The biggest ten clones account for about 4% of the sample. Which antigens these TCRs recognize remains unknown. The input for sequencing was PBMCs, taken from a glioma patient whose treatment included an IDH1 peptide vaccine. The receptors derive from a woman aged 18-29 years with glioma.

The chain is built from TRBV6-6 and TRBJ2-3; a possible D gene is TRBD2 (6 bases). Germline CDR1 MNHNY, CDR2 SVGAGI (reference sequence). This CDR3 region has 16 residues. The germline V and J ends were trimmed by 2 bases and 7 bases, with 19 bases remaining between them. The CDR3 sequence is CASSYATGGRGNTQYF. As DNA, the CDR3 is TGTGCCAGCAGTTACGCGACGGGCGGGCGCGGGAATACGCAGTATTTT.

The chain has TRBV6-5 and TRBJ2-1; D is possibly TRBD1 or TRBD2 (5 bases each). Germline CDR1 and CDR2: MNHEY and SVGAGI. V dropped 6 bases and J dropped 2 bases, with 14 bases sitting between them. The CDR3 contains 15 residues. The CDR3 here is CASRLGVAAYNEQFF. CDR3 nucleotides: TGTGCCAGCAGATTGGGGGTGGCAGCCTACAATGAGCAGTTCTTC.

The chain has TRBV5-4 and TRBJ1-2; 9 bases map to TRBD1. This CDR3 region has 15 residues. The V and J ends lost 6 bases and 8 bases, in that order; junction bases with no gene match: 14. The germline CDR1 and CDR2 sequences are SGHNT and YYREEE (reference sequence). The CDR3 region has the DNA TGTGCCAGCACCATTTCGTGGACAGGGGTGTTGGGCTACACCTTC. Translated, it gives CASTISWTGVLGYTF.

This clone has a single count. This chain joins TRBV28 and TRBJ2-1; 7 positions agree with TRBD2. Trimming at V came to 5 bases and at J to 3 bases, leaving 13 bases not matched to a gene. CDR1 is MDHEN, CDR2 SYDVKM, per germline. The CDR3 is 17 amino acids. The CDR3 spells CASSGTMRYSLYNEQFF. The CDR3 DNA is TGTGCCAGCAGTGGGACTATGCGATACTCTCTCTACAATGAGCAGTTCTTC.

This chain links TRBV4-3 with TRBJ1-2; the D is unclear. The CDR3 has 15 residues. CDR1 LGHNA and CDR2 YSLEER come from the germline V gene. The V end lost 0 bases, the J end lost 2 bases, and 10 bases lay between the germline ends. In DNA form, the CDR3 reads TGCGCCAGCAGCCAAGAAATAGGGCAGAACTATGGCTACACCTTC. This gives the protein CASSQEIGQNYGYTF.

The rearrangement uses TRBV19 and TRBJ2-5; 9 bases agree with TRBD2. V was clipped by 3 bases and J by 2 bases; unmatched bases: 4. Per germline, CDR1 LNHDA and CDR2 SQIVND (reference sequence). The CDR3 extends over 15 amino acids. The CDR3 DNA follows: TGTGCCAGTAGTATCACTAGCGGGTCTCAAGAGACCCAGTACTTC. It specifies CASSITSGSQETQYF.

The rearrangement joins TRBV5-1 to TRBJ2-7; D is unresolved. The CDR3 loop spans 13 amino acids. With 0 bases removed from V and 5 bases from J, the gap between germline ends came to 9 bases. Germline V gives CDR1 SGHRS, CDR2 YFSETQ. CDR3 protein: CASSLALSHEQYF. CDR3 nucleotides: TGCGCCAGCAGCTTGGCTTTAAGTCACGAGCAGTACTTC. Variable domain in full (rest from reference TRBV5-1 and TRBJ2-7): KAGVTQTPRYLIKTRGQQVTLSCSPISGHRSVSWYQQTPGQGLQFLFEYFSETQRNKGNFPGRFSGRQFSNSRSEMNVSTLELGDSALYLCASSLALSHEQYFGPGTRLTVT.

The gene calls are TRBV29-1 and TRBJ1-2; TRBD1 aligns across 9 bases. CDR1 and CDR2 from the germline V gene are SQVTM and ANQGSEA. The CDR3 consists of 13 residues. V shed 5 bases, J shed 4 bases, and the junction held 5 bases outside the gene matches. The CDR3 region is CSVYWTGAYGYTF. The CDR3 DNA sequence: TGCAGCGTTTACTGGACAGGGGCCTATGGCTACACCTTC.

The chain uses TRBV11-2 and TRBJ2-3; D uncertain. The ends were cut back, 3 bases at V and 4 bases at J, with 14 bases in the middle. Germline V lookup: CDR1 SGHAT, CDR2 FQNNGV. There are 15 residues in the CDR3. The CDR3, as DNA: TGTGCCAGCAGCTTGAGGCAGCTAGGCGCAGATACGCAGTATTTT. As protein: CASSLRQLGADTQYF. The whole variable domain, filled in from reference TRBV11-2 and TRBJ2-3, reads EAGVAQSPRYKIIEKRQSVAFWCNPISGHATLYWYQQILGQGPKLLIQFQNNGVVDDSQLPKDRFSAERLKGVDSTLKIQPAKLEDSAVYLCASSLRQLGADTQYFGPGTRLTVL.

This clone has a single count. The chain is built from TRBV9 and TRBJ1-6; D call uncertain. Germline-derived CDR1 and CDR2 are SGDLS and YYNGEE. V was trimmed by 0 bases and J by 9 bases, leaving 16 bases between them. This CDR3 is built from 16 residues. The CDR3 loop reads CASSVEAGEGRSPLHF. The CDR3 DNA reads as TGTGCCAGCAGCGTAGAAGCGGGAGAGGGCCGTTCACCCCTCCACTTT.

This chain links TRBV23-1 with TRBJ2-2, with 7 bases that match TRBD2. TRBV23-1 is flagged as an ORF with uncertain function. This CDR3 has 18 amino acids. The V and J ends lost 0 bases and 4 bases, in that order; junction bases with no gene match: 11. CDR3 region: CASSQSCFWASGTGELFF. The CDR3 coding sequence is TGCGCCAGCAGTCAATCATGTTTTTGGGCTAGCGGCACCGGGGAGCTGTTTTTT.

The V call is TRBV30, the J call TRBJ1-1; the D is unclear. Germline V CDR1 and CDR2: GTSNPN, SVGIG (reference sequence). Trimming shortened V by 2 bases and J by 1 base, and 8 bases separated the two germline ends. The CDR3 extends over 13 amino acids. The CDR3 nucleotides read TGTGCCTGGAGTCAGGATTCGAACACTGAAGCTTTCTTT. Its translation is CAWSQDSNTEAFF.

This rearrangement joins TRBV6-5 to TRBJ2-1; 10 bases map to TRBD2. The V gene end was trimmed by 6 bases and the J gene end by 4 bases; junction bases not matched to a gene: 6. CDR3 length equals 15 residues. In germline, CDR1 is MNHEY, CDR2 SVGAGI. CDR3 sequence reads: CASRRTSGGYNEQFF. CDR3 coding DNA: TGTGCCAGCAGACGGACTAGCGGAGGTTACAATGAGCAGTTCTTC.

The chain links TRBV19 to TRBJ2-3; the match to TRBD2 covers 8 bases. Germline CDR1 reads LNHDA; CDR2 reads SQIVND (reference sequence). The CDR3 contains 13 residues. Losses at the gene ends were 5 bases for V and 9 bases for J; bases not matched to a gene: 7. CDR3 sequence (DNA): TGTGCCAGTAGTGCGGGACTAGAGTACACGCAGTATTTT. Its translation: CASSAGLEYTQYF.

The chain carries TRBV9 and TRBJ1-2, with TRBD1 identical over 11 bases. This CDR3 has 12 residues. CDR1 is SGDLS, CDR2 YYNGEE, per germline. The J segment lost 7 bases and the V segment lost 5 bases, leaving 1 base of the junction unmatched. The CDR3 sequence is CASRGTGGGYTF. In nucleotides, the CDR3 is TGTGCCAGCAGAGGGACAGGGGGTGGCTACACCTTC.

This chain joins TRBV5-4 and TRBJ2-5, with 7 bases matching TRBD2. The CDR3 is made up of 12 amino acids. The germline CDR1 and CDR2 sequences are SGHNT and YYREEE (reference sequence). The ends lost 5 bases at V and 3 bases at J; junction bases unmatched: 1. In DNA, the CDR3 is TGTGCCAGCAGTGGGGGGGAAGAGACCCAGTACTTC. This encodes CASSGGEETQYF. The entire variable domain, with the rest obtained from reference TRBV5-4 and TRBJ2-5, is as follows: ETGVTQSPTHLIKTRGQQVTLRCSSQSGHNTVSWYQQALGQGPQFIFQYYREEENGRGNFPPRFSGLQFPNYSSELNVNALELDDSALYLCASSGGEETQYFGPGTRLLVL.

CDR3 amino acids: CSARDLSIQYF. DNA of the CDR3: TGCAGTGCTAGAGATCTAAGCATTCAGTACTTC. The chain is built from TRBV20-1 and TRBJ2-4; D gene uncertain. The CDR3 has 11 amino acids. The V and J ends lost 0 bases and 9 bases respectively, with 6 bases between them. Germline CDR1 reads DFQATT; CDR2 reads SNEGSKA (reference sequence).

The sample holds one count of this clone. The chain joins TRBV6-5 to TRBJ1-5, with 7 bases that match TRBD1. Per germline, CDR1 MNHEY and CDR2 SVGAGI. The ends lost 6 bases at V and 1 base at J; junction bases unmatched: 6. This CDR3 is built from 15 residues. CDR3 sequence reads: CASRLDRASNQPQHF. CDR3 coding DNA: TGTGCCAGCAGATTAGACAGGGCCAGCAATCAGCCCCAGCATTTT.

The chain links TRBV7-3 to TRBJ1-1; D ambiguous. Germline V gene data show CDR1 as SGHTA and CDR2 as FQGTGA. The CDR3 loop spans 14 amino acids. V was pared by 5 bases and J by 9 bases, with 19 bases between. In DNA form, the CDR3 reads TGTGCCAGCAGCCAGAACGGAGGGTCAACCCAAGCTTTCTTT. Translation: CASSQNGGSTQAFF.

This chain connects TRBV29-1 to TRBJ1-4; unclear D gene. This CDR3 is 11 amino acids long. The ends were cut back, 4 bases at V and 5 bases at J, with 5 bases in the middle. CDR1 SQVTM and CDR2 ANQGSEA come from the germline V gene. The CDR3 bases are TGCAGCGTTGCTCTGAATGAAAAACTGTTTTTT. Protein: CSVALNEKLFF.